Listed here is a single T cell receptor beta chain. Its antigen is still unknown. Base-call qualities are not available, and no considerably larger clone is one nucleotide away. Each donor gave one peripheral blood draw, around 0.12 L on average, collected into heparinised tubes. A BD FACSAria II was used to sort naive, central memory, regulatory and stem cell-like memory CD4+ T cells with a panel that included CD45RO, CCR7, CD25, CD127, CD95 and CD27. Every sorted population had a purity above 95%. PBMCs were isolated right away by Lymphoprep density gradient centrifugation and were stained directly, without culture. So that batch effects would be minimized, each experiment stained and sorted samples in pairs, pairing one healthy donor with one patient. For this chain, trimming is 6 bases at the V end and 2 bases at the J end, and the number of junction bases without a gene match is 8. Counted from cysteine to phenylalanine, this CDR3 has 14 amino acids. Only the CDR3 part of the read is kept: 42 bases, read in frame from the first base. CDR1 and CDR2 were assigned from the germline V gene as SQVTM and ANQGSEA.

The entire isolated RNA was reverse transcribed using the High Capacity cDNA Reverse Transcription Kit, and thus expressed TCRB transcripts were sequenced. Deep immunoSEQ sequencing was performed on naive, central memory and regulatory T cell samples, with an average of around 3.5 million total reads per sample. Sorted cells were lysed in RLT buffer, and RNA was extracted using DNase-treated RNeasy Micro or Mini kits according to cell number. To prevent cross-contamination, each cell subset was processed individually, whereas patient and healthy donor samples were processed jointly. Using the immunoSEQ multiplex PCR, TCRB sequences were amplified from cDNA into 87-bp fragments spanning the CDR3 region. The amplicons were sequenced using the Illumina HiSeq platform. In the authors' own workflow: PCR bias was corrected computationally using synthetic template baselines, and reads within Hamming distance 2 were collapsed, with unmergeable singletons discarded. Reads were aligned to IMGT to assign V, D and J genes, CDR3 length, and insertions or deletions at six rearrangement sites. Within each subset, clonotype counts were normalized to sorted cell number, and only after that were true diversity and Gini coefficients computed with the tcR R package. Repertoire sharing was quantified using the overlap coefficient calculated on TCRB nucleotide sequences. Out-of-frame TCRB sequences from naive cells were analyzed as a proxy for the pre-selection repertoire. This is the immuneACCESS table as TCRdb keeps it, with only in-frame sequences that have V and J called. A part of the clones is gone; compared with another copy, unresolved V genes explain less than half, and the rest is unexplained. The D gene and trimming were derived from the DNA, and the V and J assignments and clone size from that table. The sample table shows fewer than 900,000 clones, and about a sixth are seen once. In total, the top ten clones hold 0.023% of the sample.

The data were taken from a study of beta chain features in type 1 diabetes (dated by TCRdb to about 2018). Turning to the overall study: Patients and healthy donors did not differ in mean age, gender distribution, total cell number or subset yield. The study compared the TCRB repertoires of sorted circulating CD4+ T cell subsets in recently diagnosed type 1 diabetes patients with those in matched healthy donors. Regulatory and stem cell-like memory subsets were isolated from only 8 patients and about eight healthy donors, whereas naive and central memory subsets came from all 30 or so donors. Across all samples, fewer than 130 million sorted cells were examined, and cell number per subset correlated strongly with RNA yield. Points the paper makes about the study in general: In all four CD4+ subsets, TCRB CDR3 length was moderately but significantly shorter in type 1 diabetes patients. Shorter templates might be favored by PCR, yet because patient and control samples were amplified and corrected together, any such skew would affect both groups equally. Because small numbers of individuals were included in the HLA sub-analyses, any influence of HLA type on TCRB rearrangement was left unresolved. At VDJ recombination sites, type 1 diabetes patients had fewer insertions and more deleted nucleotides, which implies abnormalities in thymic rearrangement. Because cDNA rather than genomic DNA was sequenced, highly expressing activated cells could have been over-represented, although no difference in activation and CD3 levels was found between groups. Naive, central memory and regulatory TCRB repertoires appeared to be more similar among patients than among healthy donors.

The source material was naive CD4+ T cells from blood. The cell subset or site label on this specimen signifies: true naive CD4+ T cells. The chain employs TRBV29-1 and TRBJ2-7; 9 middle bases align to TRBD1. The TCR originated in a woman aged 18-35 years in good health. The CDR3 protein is CSVTGGTGTYEQYF. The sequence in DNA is TGCAGCGTCACCGGAGGGACAGGGACCTACGAGCAGTACTTC.